The text below deals with one T cell receptor beta chain. Its specificity is not known. All patients relapsed after autologous stem cell transplantation, and brentuximab vedotin exposure varied. Deletions cut 6 bases from V and 3 bases from J, with 15 bases between. Germline assignment: CDR1 MNHEY and CDR2 SVGAGI. The CDR3 length is 14 residues. These data come from a study of PD-1 blockade in classical Hodgkin lymphoma. Whole-study findings and limits: Those patients who began receiving nivolumab less than 1 year after ASCT had lower diversity, and they were excluded. CD4+ TCR diversity, unlike CD8+, climbed significantly by C4D1. It was reported that newly diagnosed patients had less baseline TCR diversity than healthy donors. Complete responders entered with baseline diversity on par with newly diagnosed patients, the results showed.

This table comes from immunoSEQ multiplex PCR, and its TCRdb copy is limited to in-frame clones, with some not included. The data hold about 110,000 clones, with 80% to 90% observed a single time. The sample consisted of peripheral blood mononuclear cells (PBMCs), taken before the second cycle of nivolumab. This receptor was identified in a human donor with classical Hodgkin lymphoma. The chain has TRBV6-5 and TRBJ2-7; weak D call: TRBD2 (5 bases). The CDR3 DNA is TGTGCCAGCAGCCCTCGACAAGGACTCTACGAGCAGTACTTC. Its protein product is CASSPRQGLYEQYF.